A single sample is the source of the 20 T cell receptor beta chains below, sequenced in a study of T-cell memory formation after mild COVID-19. TCRdb processed the 5' RACE reads anew with MiXCR; each CDR3 protein has one entry. Of around 310,000 distinct CDR3 sequences listed, 20% to 25% are singletons. Sample: PBMCs or a T cell subset sorted from them (not recorded which). These receptors originate from a man aged 18 to 29 who had mild COVID-19 (a few samples of this study predate the infection). Cell type and time point are not known.

This clonotype was detected only a few times. The rearrangement joins TRBV7-9 to TRBJ2-6, with 9 bases that match TRBD1. Unmatched junction bases numbered 5, after V lost 6 bases and J lost 2 bases. Per germline, CDR1 SEHNR and CDR2 FQNEAQ (reference sequence). The CDR3 consists of 16 residues. The CDR3 DNA reads as TGTGCCAGCAGGCGGACAGGGGACACTGGGGCCAACGTCCTGACTTTC. This translates into CASRRTGDTGANVLTF. The variable domain in full, with the rest retrieved from reference TRBV7-9 and TRBJ2-6, is DTGVSQNPRHKITKRGQNVTFRCDPISEHNRLYWYRQTLGQGPEFLTYFQNEAQLEKSRLLSDRFSAERPKGSFSTLEIQRTEQGDSAMYLCASRRTGDTGANVLTFGAGSRLTVL.

Ten or more counts support this clonotype. The genes are TRBV7-2 and TRBJ1-4; a possible D gene is TRBD1 (5 bases). Looked up from germline, CDR1 is SGHTA and CDR2 is FQGNSA. V lost 2 bases to trimming and J lost 6 bases, with 16 bases between them. CDR3 length: 16 residues. Here the CDR3 reads CASSLYTGGMDEKLFF. The CDR3 bases are TGTGCCAGCAGCTTATACACAGGTGGGATGGATGAAAAACTGTTTTTT.

This clonotype turned up a few times. The chain employs TRBV5-1 and TRBJ2-3, with TRBD2 identical over 7 bases. J lost 4 bases, V lost 0 bases, and 5 bases had no gene match. Germline lookup yields CDR1 SGHRS and CDR2 YFSETQ. This CDR3 spans 15 amino acids. The CDR3 sequence is CASSLASGDADTQYF. Written as DNA, the CDR3 is TGCGCCAGCAGCTTGGCGAGCGGGGATGCAGATACGCAGTATTTT.

A few counts support this clonotype. This chain uses TRBV5-1 with TRBJ2-3; no definite D call. Germline values: CDR1 SGHRS, CDR2 YFSETQ. V lost 4 bases to trimming and J lost 2 bases, with 14 bases between them. The CDR3 runs 15 residues. The CDR3: CASSPSAVTTDTQYF. The CDR3 DNA reads TGCGCCAGCAGCCCGTCGGCGGTTACCACAGATACGCAGTATTTT. The whole variable domain, remainder taken from reference TRBV5-1 and TRBJ2-3, is KAGVTQTPRYLIKTRGQQVTLSCSPISGHRSVSWYQQTPGQGLQFLFEYFSETQRNKGNFPGRFSGRQFSNSRSEMNVSTLELGDSALYLCASSPSAVTTDTQYFGPGTRLTVL.

The rearrangement joins TRBV12-3 or TRBV12-4 to TRBJ2-5, with 11 bases aligning to TRBD2. The CDR3 totals 16 residues. The ends lost 5 bases at V and 1 base at J; junction bases unmatched: 6. Written as DNA, the CDR3 is TGTGCCAGCAGTCCCGCTAGCGGGGGGACCCAAGAGACCCAGTACTTC. This sequence encodes CASSPASGGTQETQYF.

V and J are TRBV27 and TRBJ2-1; 13 bases map to TRBD2. This CDR3 contains 15 residues. V was pared by 7 bases and J by 5 bases, with 5 bases of the junction left unmatched. Looked up from germline, CDR1 is MNHEY and CDR2 is SMNVEV (reference sequence). CDR3 sequence reads: CASTPGLAGNNEQFF. The CDR3 coding sequence is TGTGCCAGCACCCCGGGACTAGCGGGGAACAATGAGCAGTTCTTC.

The chain uses TRBV12-3 or TRBV12-4 and TRBJ2-3; D assignment may be TRBD1 or TRBD2 (6 bases each). This CDR3 is 15 amino acids long. Trimming removed 4 bases from V and 2 bases from J, with 13 bases in between. The DNA for the CDR3 is TGTGCCAGCAGTTCCGCGGGGACATCCACAGATACGCAGTATTTT. Translating gives CASSSAGTSTDTQYF.

The chain is built from TRBV5-1 and TRBJ2-7; unclear D gene. The CDR3 is made up of 14 amino acids. Germline CDR1 SGHRS, CDR2 YFSETQ. The ends were cut back, 2 bases at V and 0 bases at J, with 9 bases in the middle. CDR3 sequence (DNA): TGCGCCAGCAGCTTTTCCAGGAGCTCCTACGAGCAGTACTTC. This codes for CASSFSRSSYEQYF.

This rearrangement joins TRBV7-9 to TRBJ1-1; D is unresolved. Trimming removed 2 bases at V and 1 base at J, with 8 bases between. Germline CDR1 reads SEHNR; CDR2 reads FQNEAQ (reference sequence). The CDR3 runs to 14 residues. This CDR3 is CASSLYSANTEAFF. CDR3 DNA: TGTGCCAGCAGCTTATACAGCGCGAACACTGAAGCTTTCTTT.

The gene calls are TRBV4-3 and TRBJ2-1, with a possible D match to TRBD1 (6 bases). This CDR3 spans 16 amino acids. Trimming took 1 base from V and 7 from J, leaving 17 bases between them. Per germline, CDR1 LGHNA and CDR2 YSLEER. CDR3 amino acids: CASSQGGSGVKNEQFF. The CDR3, as DNA: TGCGCCAGCAGCCAAGGCGGGTCAGGGGTGAAGAATGAGCAGTTCTTC.

This clonotype was observed a few times. This chain uses TRBV20-1 with TRBJ2-7; TRBD1 agrees at 9 bases. V was clipped by 6 bases and J by 6 bases; unmatched bases: 9. This CDR3 region has 13 residues. Germline lookup yields CDR1 DFQATT and CDR2 SNEGSKA (reference sequence). Written as DNA, the CDR3 is TGCAGTGCCCCGGCCGGGACAGGGAGCGAGCAGTACTTC. Its protein product is CSAPAGTGSEQYF.

Concerning this clonotype: The junction and the germline gene differ at one end; a read error may be behind it. The chain has TRBV13 and TRBJ2-3; tentatively, D is TRBD1 or TRBD2 (5 bases each). The CDR3 is 13 amino acids. CDR1 is PRHDT and CDR2 is FYEKMQ in the germline V gene (reference sequence). The CDR3 spells CASRLGVLDTQYF. The CDR3 bases are TGTGCCAGCCGCTTGGGGGTCCTGGATACGCAGTATTTT.

The chain recombines TRBV14 with TRBJ2-2; 8 positions match TRBD1. This CDR3 comprises 17 residues. The trim removed 0 bases at V and 4 bases at J, leaving 7 bases unmatched. Germline CDR1 is SGHDN and CDR2 is FVKESK. The CDR3 loop is CASSQDWVQGGTGELFF. For the CDR3, the DNA is TGTGCCAGCAGCCAAGACTGGGTACAGGGGGGCACCGGGGAGCTGTTTTTT.

This clonotype has more than one count but fewer than ten. The chain couples TRBV23-1 to TRBJ1-5; D unresolved. TRBV23-1 falls under the ORF class, with uncertain function. V was trimmed by 1 base and J by 8 bases, leaving 12 bases between them. CDR3 length: 14 amino acids. The CDR3 DNA reads as TGCGCCAGCAGTCAATTTCCAACCACGGAGCCCCAGCATTTT. This encodes CASSQFPTTEPQHF.

This clonotype has more than one count but fewer than ten. The J gene is TRBJ1-6, the V gene TRBV28; TRBD1 agrees at 7 bases. The CDR3 sequence is 14 residues long. CDR1 MDHEN and CDR2 SYDVKM come from the germline V gene. The V and J ends lost 6 bases and 8 bases, in that order; junction bases with no gene match: 7. The CDR3 coding sequence is TGTGCCAGCAGCCCAGCACAGGGGCATTCACCCCTCCACTTT. Its translation: CASSPAQGHSPLHF. Complete variable domain (other parts from reference TRBV28 and TRBJ1-6): DVKVTQSSRYLVKRTGEKVFLECVQDMDHENMFWYRQDPGLGLRLIYFSYDVKMKEKGDIPEGYSVSREKKERFSLILESASTNQTSMYLCASSPAQGHSPLHFGNGTRLTVT.

The chain has TRBV20-1 and TRBJ1-1; maybe TRBD1 (6 bases). Trimming removed 2 bases at V and 5 bases at J, with 12 bases between. The germline CDR1 and CDR2 sequences are DFQATT and SNEGSKA (reference sequence). The CDR3 has 13 residues. The CDR3 bases are TGCAGTGCTAGAATCTGGGGGCAAACTGAAGCTTTCTTT. Translated, it gives CSARIWGQTEAFF.

This rearrangement joins TRBV5-1 to TRBJ1-1; D gene ambiguous. V lost 0 bases and J lost 9, with 12 bases in between. This CDR3 has 13 amino acids. Germline V gene sequence: CDR1 SGHRS, CDR2 YFSETQ. CDR3 in DNA: TGCGCCAGCAGCTTGGCCGGCAGGTCGAAAGCTTTCTTT. Its protein product is CASSLAGRSKAFF.

The rearrangement links TRBV28 to TRBJ2-3; D remains unclear. The V end lost 5 bases, the J end lost 6 bases, and 15 bases lay between the germline ends. The CDR3 extends over 14 amino acids. Per germline, CDR1 MDHEN and CDR2 SYDVKM. CDR3 nucleotides: TGTGCCAGCAGTCCCAGCCACTCAGCCGATACGCAGTATTTT. Translated, it gives CASSPSHSADTQYF.

This clonotype has just one count. The rearrangement links TRBV5-1 to TRBJ1-1; D is ambiguous. This CDR3 is 19 amino acids long. Looked up from germline, CDR1 is SGHRS and CDR2 is YFSETQ. Between the trimmed V and J ends, which lost 1 base and 1 base, there was a span of 23 bases. CDR3 protein: CASSLLLPFTGRTNTEAFF. In DNA form, the CDR3 reads TGCGCCAGCAGCTTGCTCCTTCCTTTTACGGGCAGGACGAACACTGAAGCTTTCTTT.

The rearrangement joins TRBV14 to TRBJ1-3, with no clear D. In germline, CDR1 is SGHDN, CDR2 FVKESK. The CDR3 runs 13 residues. Trimming removed 4 bases from V and 4 bases from J, with 8 bases in between. CDR3 in amino acids: CASSPAGGNTIYF. Written as DNA, the CDR3 is TGTGCCAGCAGCCCCGCGGGGGGAAACACCATATATTTT.